Below are 26 T cell receptor beta chains sequenced from a single sample in a study of blood T cell repertoires in COVID-19. Assay: immunoSEQ multiplex PCR; the TCRdb copy retains only in-frame clones and omits some. The sample lists about 51,000 clones; under 95% were seen once. Input material: peripheral blood. The receptors were sampled from a man in his forties or fifties with acute or convalescent COVID-19.

Only a few counts were recorded for this clone. J is TRBJ1-1 and V is TRBV5-1, with no clear D. CDR3 length: 14 residues. V lost 7 bases to trimming and J lost 5 bases, with 18 bases between them. The germline gives CDR1 SGHRS, CDR2 YFSETQ. The CDR3 DNA follows: TGCGCCAGCGCTAGCACGGTCGCGGAAACTGAAGCTTTCTTT. Amino acid sequence: CASASTVAETEAFF.

This chain connects TRBV10-3 to TRBJ2-1; 10 bases align to TRBD1. In germline, CDR1 is ENHRY, CDR2 SYGVKD. The CDR3 has 16 amino acids. The V segment lost 3 bases and the J segment 3 bases; nucleotides outside the gene matches: 5. CDR3 residues: CAISDLGQGIYNEQFF. The CDR3 region has the DNA TGTGCCATCAGTGATCTGGGACAGGGGATCTACAATGAGCAGTTCTTC.

The rearrangement uses TRBV27 and TRBJ1-5, with D unclear. The CDR3 has 13 residues. Trimming pared 6 bases from V and 5 bases from J, leaving 11 bases between. From germline, CDR1 is MNHEY and CDR2 SMNVEV (reference sequence). The CDR3: CASRTIVDQPQHF. The CDR3 DNA sequence: TGTGCCAGCAGGACAATAGTAGATCAGCCCCAGCATTTT.

The V and J genes are TRBV29-1 and TRBJ2-3; 12 positions agree with TRBD2. V shed 5 bases, J shed 2 bases, and the junction held 11 bases outside the gene matches. Germline V gives CDR1 SQVTM, CDR2 ANQGSEA. CDR3 length: 17 amino acids. CDR3 amino acids: CSVNTILAGGLTDTQYF. CDR3 bases: TGCAGCGTTAACACTATTCTAGCGGGGGGGCTCACAGATACGCAGTATTTT.

The genes are TRBV9 and TRBJ2-1, with 8 nucleotides matching TRBD2. V shed 0 bases, J shed 8 bases, and the junction held 13 bases outside the gene matches. CDR1 and CDR2 (germline): SGDLS, YYNGEE. CDR3 length: 17 amino acids. The CDR3 protein is CASSVAIAGSKTDEQFF. The CDR3 nucleotides read TGTGCCAGCAGCGTAGCAATAGCGGGGTCTAAAACGGATGAGCAGTTCTTC.

The chain is built from TRBV5-1 and TRBJ2-5; 12 bases line up with TRBD1. The CDR3 runs to 15 residues. Looked up from germline, CDR1 is SGHRS and CDR2 is YFSETQ. V lost 6 bases, J lost 5 bases, and 8 bases stayed unmatched. CDR3 protein: CASTWGTGGAETQYF. In DNA form, the CDR3 reads TGCGCCAGCACCTGGGGGACAGGGGGCGCGGAGACCCAGTACTTC.

The V call is TRBV19, the J call TRBJ2-1; 10 bases are shared with TRBD2. V lost 6 bases and J lost 7; bases outside the gene matches: 9. The CDR3 consists of 15 residues. The germline V gene encodes CDR1 LNHDA and CDR2 SQIVND (reference sequence). CDR3 amino acids: CASSPAGGMTNEQFF. The CDR3 DNA reads as TGTGCCAGTAGCCCAGCGGGGGGGATGACGAATGAGCAGTTCTTC.

This chain links TRBV15 with TRBJ2-1, with 8 bases aligning to TRBD2. This CDR3 region has 17 residues. Germline-derived CDR1 and CDR2 are LNHNV and YYDKDF (reference sequence). Trimming removed 5 bases from V and 0 bases from J; junction bases left unmatched: 9. CDR3 DNA: TGTGCCACCAGCCTCCAGGGACGGGGGGGCTCCTACAATGAGCAGTTCTTC. Translation: CATSLQGRGGSYNEQFF.

The V gene is TRBV21-1, the J gene TRBJ2-5; whether TRBD2, the table's D call, matches the DNA was not checked. TRBV21-1 is marked as a pseudogene. This CDR3 spans 19 amino acids. The CDR3 sequence is CASSNFGASGGAIQETQYF. CDR3 DNA sequence: TGTGCCAGCAGCAACTTTGGGGCTAGCGGGGGGGCGATTCAAGAGACCCAGTACTTC.

The CDR3 is CASSQEEIYEQYF. CDR3 nucleotides: TGCGCCAGCAGCCAAGAAGAGATATACGAGCAGTACTTC. The chain links TRBV4-1 to TRBJ2-7, with D uncertain. With 0 bases removed from V and 4 bases from J, the gap between germline ends came to 7 bases. CDR1 and CDR2 (germline): MGHRA, YSYEKL. The CDR3 loop spans 13 amino acids.

This clone was observed once. The chain uses TRBV6-5 and TRBJ1-1; D uncertain. Trimming left V 3 bases short and J 1 base short, with 9 bases between. Looked up from germline, CDR1 is MNHEY and CDR2 is SVGAGI. CDR3 size: 14 residues. The CDR3 bases are TGTGCCAGCAGTTATGATCACAGGAACACTGAAGCTTTCTTT. It codes for CASSYDHRNTEAFF.

The chain has TRBV18 and TRBJ2-5; 9 bases are shared with TRBD1. The V segment lost 6 bases and the J segment 7 bases; nucleotides outside the gene matches: 6. This CDR3 is built from 13 residues. Germline CDR1 reads KGHSH; CDR2 reads LQKENI. The CDR3 bases are TGTGCCAGCTCCCCCGACAGGGGGTGGACCCAGTACTTC. Translated, it gives CASSPDRGWTQYF.

The chain has TRBV4-1 and TRBJ2-7, with D uncertain. V dropped 1 base and J dropped 2 bases, with 9 bases sitting between them. The CDR3 covers 14 residues. Germline V CDR1 and CDR2: MGHRA, YSYEKL. The CDR3 sequence: CASSQGQVTYEQYF. In DNA form, the CDR3 reads TGCGCCAGCAGCCAAGGTCAGGTGACCTACGAGCAGTACTTC.

The rearrangement joins TRBV29-1 to TRBJ2-7, with D uncertain. CDR1 and CDR2 from the germline V gene are SQVTM and ANQGSEA. Trimming pared 2 bases from V and 3 bases from J, leaving 8 bases between. The CDR3 has 12 amino acids. CDR3 sequence (DNA): TGCAGCGTTGAATGGCCAGGCTACGAGCAGTACTTC. It yields the protein CSVEWPGYEQYF.

The gene calls are TRBV19 and TRBJ2-7; 7 positions match TRBD1. This CDR3 region has 16 residues. Germline V gene sequence: CDR1 LNHDA, CDR2 SQIVND (reference sequence). Trimming at V came to 6 bases and at J to 2 bases, leaving 13 bases not matched to a gene. CDR3 protein: CASSHPPGQRPYEQYF. CDR3 nucleotides: TGTGCCAGTAGCCACCCTCCGGGACAGAGACCCTACGAGCAGTACTTC.

This rearrangement joins TRBV5-6 to TRBJ1-2, with a tentative D call TRBD1 (5 bases). Trimming pared 2 bases from V and 0 bases from J, leaving 11 bases between. Germline V lookup: CDR1 SGHDT, CDR2 YYEEEE. This CDR3 region has 15 residues. CDR3 in DNA: TGTGCCAGCAGCTTACCGACAGTTACTAACTATGGCTACACCTTC. It yields the protein CASSLPTVTNYGYTF. Variable domain in full (rest from reference TRBV5-6 and TRBJ1-2): DAGVTQSPTHLIKTRGQQVTLRCSPKSGHDTVSWYQQALGQGPQFIFQYYEEEERQRGNFPDRFSGHQFPNYSSELNVNALLLGDSALYLCASSLPTVTNYGYTFGSGTRLTVV.

DNA of the CDR3: TGCGCCAGCAGCTTGGCAGGGGTGCCTTCCGGGGAGCTGTTTTTT. Protein: CASSLAGVPSGELFF. V gene TRBV5-1 combines with J gene TRBJ2-2, with D possibly TRBD1 on 6 matching bases. The CDR3 totals 15 residues. Deletions cut 0 bases from V and 6 bases from J, with 12 bases between. Germline CDR1 and CDR2: SGHRS and YFSETQ.

The V call is TRBV9, the J call TRBJ2-1; 13 bases align to TRBD2. V trimming: 4 bases; J trimming: 0 bases; junction bases outside the gene matches: 7. The germline gives CDR1 SGDLS, CDR2 YYNGEE. CDR3 length: 18 amino acids. The CDR3 region is CASSTSGGELSSYNEQFF. The CDR3 bases are TGTGCCAGCAGCACTAGCGGGGGGGAACTAAGCTCCTACAATGAGCAGTTCTTC.

The chain is built from TRBV28 and TRBJ2-7; D might be TRBD2 (5 bases). V lost 8 bases, J lost 2 bases, and 13 bases lay in between. The CDR3 covers 13 residues. Per germline, CDR1 MDHEN and CDR2 SYDVKM. The CDR3 nucleotides are TGTGCCAGCGTAGGGCCCGGGGCCTACGAGCAGTACTTC. Residues: CASVGPGAYEQYF.

The chain carries TRBV7-2 and TRBJ1-6; 8 bases map to TRBD1. Losses at the gene ends were 3 bases for V and 4 bases for J; bases not matched to a gene: 11. The CDR3 consists of 18 residues. CDR1 and CDR2 from the germline V gene are SGHTA and FQGNSA. The CDR3 region is CASSFTPLGQGYNSPLHF. CDR3 in DNA: TGTGCCAGCAGCTTCACCCCACTAGGACAGGGATATAATTCACCCCTCCACTTT.

The V and J genes are TRBV4-1 and TRBJ2-3; TRBD2 aligns across 8 bases. The CDR3 runs 18 residues. The junction had 12 bases not matched to a gene; V was cut back by 0 bases and J by 4 bases. CDR1 MGHRA and CDR2 YSYEKL come from the germline V gene. For the CDR3, the DNA is TGCGCCAGCAGCCAAGATCGTGATGCGGGGGGCGTGTCAGATACGCAGTATTTT. Residues: CASSQDRDAGGVSDTQYF.

The chain is built from TRBV19 and TRBJ2-4, with D possibly TRBD1 on 6 matching bases. The CDR3 covers 14 residues. The germline gives CDR1 LNHDA, CDR2 SQIVND (reference sequence). V was clipped by 8 bases and J by 7 bases, with 18 bases between them. For the CDR3, the DNA is TGTGCCAGTCAGTTAAAACAGGGTCCGAACATTCAGTACTTC. Its protein is CASQLKQGPNIQYF.

V is TRBV24-1 and J is TRBJ2-7, with D perhaps TRBD1 (6 bases). Trimming removed 3 bases from V and 2 bases from J, with 10 bases in between. Germline lookup yields CDR1 KGHDR and CDR2 SFDVKD. This CDR3 is 14 amino acids long. CDR3 loop: CATSDTGPPYEQYF. The CDR3 DNA reads as TGTGCCACCAGTGATACAGGGCCTCCCTACGAGCAGTACTTC.

The chain links TRBV7-6 to TRBJ2-2; 9 bases are shared with TRBD1. CDR1 and CDR2 from the germline V gene are SGHVS and FNYEAQ. After removal of 5 bases from V and 5 bases from J, the junction contained 6 bases not matched to a gene. The CDR3 extends over 15 amino acids. The CDR3 sequence: CASSIGTGRTGELFF. The CDR3 bases are TGTGCCAGCAGCATTGGGACAGGGAGGACCGGGGAGCTGTTTTTT.

The table lists this clone with a count of one. CDR3 sequence reads: CASSSIGQGAEETQYF. CDR3 sequence (DNA): TGTGCCAGCAGTTCCATCGGACAGGGGGCTGAGGAGACCCAGTACTTC. The V call is TRBV27, the J call TRBJ2-5; 11 bases are shared with TRBD1. Germline assignment: CDR1 MNHEY and CDR2 SMNVEV (reference sequence). The CDR3 loop spans 16 amino acids. Trimming at V came to 4 bases and at J to 5 bases, leaving 9 bases not matched to a gene.

The chain has TRBV2 and TRBJ1-2; D is perhaps TRBD1 (6 bases). Trimming shortened V by 3 bases and J by 8 bases, and 19 bases separated the two germline ends. The CDR3 loop spans 15 amino acids. Germline loops: CDR1 SNHLY, CDR2 FYNNEI. The CDR3 DNA is TGTGCCAGCAGTGATGGGCCCGTACCAGGGGAGGGCTACACCTTC. Translated, it gives CASSDGPVPGEGYTF.